The present T cell receptor beta chain was sequenced within a study of follicular helper T cells after annual influenza vaccination. Study summary: Sampling occurred days 0, 7 and 28 after each influenza vaccination. Study findings and constraints: ICOS+CD38+ cTfh clonality tracked population frequency, and its change tracked circulating plasmablast change.

Trimming left V 1 base short and J 0 bases short, with 14 bases between. The CDR3 runs 17 residues. Germline CDR1 LGHNA, CDR2 YSLEER. The time point denotes: 2015-2016 season, pre-vaccination. Subjects lived in the community and lacked influenza vaccine within the prior 6 months. Donors with HIV/AIDS, active malignancy, immunomodulators or active illness were excluded. With regard to this clone: What it recognizes is unknown.

Sequenced by immunoSEQ multiplex PCR; TCRdb stores in-frame clones only, minus some. The top ten hold approximately 0.8% of the sample, which has fewer than 8,000 clones, 80% to 85% seen once. This clonotype was obtained from an adult who received the influenza vaccine. The sample here was CXCR5- memory CD4+ T cells sorted from blood, taken on the day of influenza vaccination. This chain uses TRBV4-3 with TRBJ2-3, with D possibly TRBD2 on 5 matching bases. CDR3 loop: CASSQVFKRRSTDTQYF. Here the CDR3 DNA reads TGCGCCAGCAGCCAAGTGTTCAAGCGGCGTAGCACAGATACGCAGTATTTT.